The T cell receptor (beta chain) described here comes from a study of T-cell reconstitution after alpha-beta-depleted transplantation in children. Study-level findings and limits: At one year after transplant, newly produced T cells mostly accounted for T-cell counts and diversity.

Using unique molecular identifiers, the investigators prepared the TCRbeta library. MiXCR, run by TCRdb on the PCR reads, gives a single entry per CDR3 protein. The data show around 670,000 distinct CDR3 sequences, about an eighth seen once. This clonotype was picked up many times. Antigen unknown. There are 15 residues in the CDR3. The J segment lost 3 bases and the V segment lost 5 bases, leaving 5 bases of the junction unmatched. Germline loops: CDR1 MGHRA, CDR2 YSYEKL. The source is a girl aged 2 to 10 with congenital amegakaryocytic thrombocytopenia, due to receive a stem cell transplant. The V and J genes are TRBV4-1 and TRBJ2-2; 8 bases map to TRBD1. This material consisted of PBMCs, taken before TCRalphabeta/CD19-depleted stem cell transplant. As DNA, the CDR3 is TGCGCCAGCAGCTTTGACAGGGGCTACACCGGGGAGCTGTTTTTT. Residues: CASSFDRGYTGELFF.